A single sample gave rise to the 17 T cell receptor beta chains below, sequenced in a study of blood T cell repertoires in COVID-19. The assay was immunoSEQ multiplex PCR, and TCRdb's table has in-frame clones only and misses some. Seen here are 150,000 to 190,000 clones, approximately 73% observed once, and the top ten hold around 3.5%. The sample was peripheral blood. These TCRs come from a woman over 75 with acute or convalescent COVID-19.

The V and J genes are TRBV11-3 and TRBJ1-1; TRBD1 might be the D (5 bases). Germline lookup yields CDR1 SGHNT and CDR2 YENEEA. The CDR3 sequence is 13 residues long. V was cut by 0 bases and J by 5 bases, with 7 bases left in between. The CDR3 nucleotides are TGTGCCAGCAGCTTAGACCCAGGGACTGAAGCTTTCTTT. Its translation: CASSLDPGTEAFF. The variable domain in full, completed from reference TRBV11-3 and TRBJ1-1, reads EAGVVQSPRYKIIEKKQPVAFWCNPISGHNTLYWYLQNLGQGPELLIRYENEEAVDDSQLPKDRFSAERLKGVDSTLKIQPAELGDSAVYLCASSLDPGTEAFFGQGTRLTVV.

The genes are TRBV5-4 and TRBJ2-7, with 11 positions matching TRBD2. V trimming: 0 bases; J trimming: 2 bases; junction bases outside the gene matches: 4. Germline V gene sequence: CDR1 SGHNT, CDR2 YYREEE (reference sequence). The CDR3 has 16 amino acids. CDR3 DNA sequence: TGTGCCAGCAGCTTGGGGGGGACTAGCGGAACCTACGAGCAGTACTTC. Its protein product is CASSLGGTSGTYEQYF. Looking up the rest from reference TRBV5-4 and TRBJ2-7 gives the full variable domain: ETGVTQSPTHLIKTRGQQVTLRCSSQSGHNTVSWYQQALGQGPQFIFQYYREEENGRGNFPPRFSGLQFPNYSSELNVNALELDDSALYLCASSLGGTSGTYEQYFGPGTRLTVT.

The chain uses TRBV2 and TRBJ1-4; D unclear. CDR1 is SNHLY, CDR2 FYNNEI, per germline. This CDR3 contains 13 residues. V was trimmed by 5 bases and J by 7 bases, leaving 11 bases between them. Here the CDR3 DNA reads TGTGCCAGCAGTCCCGAGGGCGGTGAAAAACTGTTTTTT. The encoded protein is CASSPEGGEKLFF.

The chain recombines TRBV4-2 with TRBJ1-6, with 7 bases aligning to TRBD1. With 0 bases clipped from V and 10 bases from J, the junction kept 9 bases outside the gene matches. The CDR3 consists of 16 residues. Germline lookup yields CDR1 LGHNA and CDR2 YNFKEQ. CDR3 DNA sequence: TGTGCCAGCAGCCAAGATGGGGGCAGGGGGGAATCACCCCTCCACTTT. Its translation: CASSQDGGRGESPLHF.

The V gene is TRBV19, the J gene TRBJ2-1, with 8 positions matching TRBD1. Germline trimming cut 5 bases from V and 5 bases from J; bases unmatched to any gene: 5. Germline values: CDR1 LNHDA, CDR2 SQIVND (reference sequence). The CDR3 is 14 amino acids. CDR3 coding DNA: TGTGCCAGTAGTGACAGGGGCCCCCACAATGAGCAGTTCTTC. It specifies CASSDRGPHNEQFF.

The chain is built from TRBV2 and TRBJ1-6; 7 positions match TRBD1. The V gene's germline CDR1 is SNHLY and CDR2 FYNNEI. The CDR3 extends over 13 amino acids. Trimming took 8 bases from V and 11 from J; bases not matched to a gene: 9. CDR3 in amino acids: CASVDRDWTPLHF. The CDR3, as DNA: TGTGCCAGCGTCGACAGGGATTGGACACCCCTCCACTTT.

The V and J genes are TRBV29-1 and TRBJ2-6; 10 bases agree with TRBD1. This CDR3 has 18 amino acids. The germline CDR1 and CDR2 sequences are SQVTM and ANQGSEA. V lost 7 bases, J lost 3 bases, and 15 bases stayed unmatched. The CDR3 nucleotides read TGCAGCGACCCCCAGGGGAGACAGGGGGCCATTGGGGCCAACGTCCTGACTTTC. This gives the protein CSDPQGRQGAIGANVLTF.

This chain links TRBV7-9 with TRBJ1-5; D perhaps matches TRBD1 (5 bases). Between the trimmed V and J ends, which lost 6 bases and 6 bases, there was a span of 15 bases. CDR1 and CDR2 from the germline V gene are SEHNR and FQNEAQ (reference sequence). The CDR3 extends over 14 amino acids. For the CDR3, the DNA is TGTGCCAGCAGTGACGACGGGGGAGGTCAGCCCCAGCATTTT. Translated, it gives CASSDDGGGQPQHF.

The rearrangement uses TRBV19 and TRBJ1-2; 7 nucleotides agree with TRBD1. CDR1 and CDR2 (germline): LNHDA, SQIVND (reference sequence). CDR3 length equals 14 residues. The V segment lost 5 bases and the J segment 2 bases; nucleotides outside the gene matches: 5. The CDR3 spells CASSWDRSNYGYTF. The CDR3 DNA follows: TGTGCCAGTAGTTGGGACAGATCCAACTATGGCTACACCTTC.

V is TRBV7-2 and J is TRBJ1-1; TRBD1 might be the D (5 bases). Germline-derived CDR1 and CDR2 are SGHTA and FQGNSA. The CDR3 runs 14 residues. Trimming stripped 3 bases from V and 5 bases from J, with 13 bases between. For the CDR3, the DNA is TGTGCCAGCAGCTTTTGGGGCGTCTCTACTGAAGCTTTCTTT. Its translation: CASSFWGVSTEAFF. Using reference TRBV7-2 and TRBJ1-1 for the parts outside the CDR3, the full variable domain is GAGVSQSPSNKVTEKGKDVELRCDPISGHTALYWYRQSLGQGLEFLIYFQGNSAPDKSGLPSDRFSAERTGGSVSTLTIQRTQQEDSAVYLCASSFWGVSTEAFFGQGTRLTVV.

This chain's CDR3 is CASSYSAVYGYTF. Written as DNA, the CDR3 is TGTGCCAGCAGTTACTCGGCCGTCTATGGCTACACCTTC. This sequence joins TRBV6-2 or TRBV6-3 and TRBJ1-2; D is undetermined. CDR1 MNHEY and CDR2 SVGEGT come from the germline V gene. The CDR3 totals 13 residues. V gave up 0 bases and J gave up 4 bases, with 6 bases separating them.

V usage is TRBV30 and J usage is TRBJ2-2, with TRBD1 matching 9 bases. Germline V gene sequence: CDR1 GTSNPN, CDR2 SVGIG (reference sequence). The CDR3 length is 17 residues. Unmatched junction bases numbered 9, after V lost 3 bases and J lost 1 base. The CDR3 spells CAWRGTGYTLNTGELFF. The CDR3, as DNA: TGTGCCTGGAGGGGGACAGGGTATACTTTGAACACCGGGGAGCTGTTTTTT. Using reference TRBV30 and TRBJ2-2 for the parts outside the CDR3, the full variable domain is SQTIHQWPATLVQPVGSPLSLECTVEGTSNPNLYWYRQAAGRGLQLLFYSVGIGQISSEVPQNLSASRPQDRQFILSSKKLLLSDSGFYLCAWRGTGYTLNTGELFFGEGSRLTVL.

CDR3 loop: CASSLGTDVNQPQHF. CDR3 DNA: TGCGCCAGCAGCTTGGGGACAGACGTAAATCAGCCCCAGCATTTT. The rearrangement uses TRBV5-1 and TRBJ1-5, with D maybe TRBD1 (6 bases). CDR3 size: 15 residues. Per the germline V gene, CDR1 is SGHRS and CDR2 is YFSETQ. Trimming shortened V by 0 bases and J by 4 bases, and 11 bases separated the two germline ends.

The chain is built from TRBV18 and TRBJ1-2; 10 bases agree with TRBD1. Germline CDR1 reads KGHSH; CDR2 reads LQKENI. Trimming took 3 bases from V and 2 from J; bases not matched to a gene: 6. The CDR3 consists of 16 residues. CDR3 in DNA: TGTGCCAGCTCACCCCTAGGGACAGGGGACAACTATGGCTACACCTTC. Protein: CASSPLGTGDNYGYTF.

V and J are TRBV6-5 and TRBJ1-5; D is uncertain. This CDR3 has 13 residues. Trimming removed 6 bases from V and 3 bases from J, with 9 bases in between. The germline gives CDR1 MNHEY, CDR2 SVGAGI. The CDR3 coding sequence is TGTGCCAGCAGAGACACTCCCAATCAGCCCCAGCATTTT. Translation: CASRDTPNQPQHF.

The chain is built from TRBV10-3 and TRBJ2-1; 9 bases line up with TRBD2. The germline gives CDR1 ENHRY, CDR2 SYGVKD. V gave up 0 bases and J gave up 6 bases; unmatched junction bases: 9. The CDR3 has 17 amino acids. CDR3 protein: CAISESFTGTSSNEQFF. For the CDR3, the DNA is TGTGCCATCAGTGAGTCATTTACCGGGACTAGCTCCAATGAGCAGTTCTTC.

CDR3 in amino acids: CASRVSHLAGAHTDTQYF. CDR3 DNA: TGTGCCAGTAGAGTAAGCCATCTAGCGGGGGCCCACACAGATACGCAGTATTTT. The V gene is TRBV19, the J gene TRBJ2-3, with 10 bases fitting TRBD2. This CDR3 is built from 18 residues. The V segment lost 6 bases and the J segment 2 bases; nucleotides outside the gene matches: 14. Looked up from germline, CDR1 is LNHDA and CDR2 is SQIVND (reference sequence).